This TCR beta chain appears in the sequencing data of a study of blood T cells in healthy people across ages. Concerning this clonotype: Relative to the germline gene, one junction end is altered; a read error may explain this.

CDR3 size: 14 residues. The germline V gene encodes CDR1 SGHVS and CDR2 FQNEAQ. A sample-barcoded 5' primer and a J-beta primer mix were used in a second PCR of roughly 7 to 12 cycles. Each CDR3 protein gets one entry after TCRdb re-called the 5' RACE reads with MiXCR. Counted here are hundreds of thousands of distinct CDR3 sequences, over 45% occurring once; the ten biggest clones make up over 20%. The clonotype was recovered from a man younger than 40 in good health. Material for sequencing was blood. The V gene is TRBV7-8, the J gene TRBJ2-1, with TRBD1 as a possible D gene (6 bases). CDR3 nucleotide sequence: TGCGCCAGCAGCCTCTTATTGGACAGTTATGAGCAGTTCTTC. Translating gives CASSLLLDSYEQFF.